Listed below are T cell receptor beta chains from one sample, sequenced in a study of control samples from healthy donors and cancer patients. Repertoires were generated with immunoSEQ multiplex PCR, while TCRdb's copy carries only in-frame clones and drops some. The table shows 130,000 or so clones, with over 75% occurring only once. Material for sequencing was blood. These receptors all stem from a man between 45 and 60 years old in good health. Both conserved end residues are trimmed from each CDR3.

V,J,CDR3
TRBV30,TRBJ2-2,AWNSPSGQGRTGELF
TRBV11-3,TRBJ2-3,ASRSGTSGLDTQY
TRBV15,TRBJ2-3,ATSLGQALTDTQY
TRBV11-2,TRBJ2-7,ASSPERTGLGWY
TRBV12-3/TRBV12-4,TRBJ1-2,ASSPGYGYT
TRBV6-5,TRBJ2-2,ASSYVVAGELF
TRBV27,TRBJ2-7,ASGDRSSYEQY
TRBV18,TRBJ2-1,ASSPRTEPYNEQF
TRBV13,TRBJ2-3,ASSPSTDTQY
TRBV6-5,TRBJ1-1,ASSWGPNTEAF